This T cell receptor beta chain was recovered during a study of shared clonotypes between healthy human individuals. At the level of the study: Three plates were used per donor for CD4 naive, three for CD4 memory, two for CD8 naive and one for CD8 memory.

V lost 1 base and J lost 7; bases outside the gene matches: 4. This CDR3 comprises 13 residues. The germline CDR1 and CDR2 sequences are SGHTA and FQGNSA. On this clone itself: The antigen is unknown.

The protocol was immunoSEQ multiplex PCR, while the TCRdb copy is restricted to in-frame clones and leaves out a portion. The table records roughly 380,000 clones, about 96% of them present only once. Study conclusions and caveats: Clonotype sharing across donors was expected to vary with sequencing depth.

Each donor was a Caucasian adult residing in Nashville, Tennessee. The TCR was taken from a young man in good health. The V gene is TRBV7-2, the J gene TRBJ2-7, with TRBD1 identical over 7 bases. The sample was memory CD8+ T cells sorted from blood. Subset: CD45RO+ cells pooled with CCR7-negative TemRA cells. This CDR3 reads CASSLDRGGEQYF. CDR3 coding DNA: TGTGCCAGCAGCTTAGACAGGGGTGGGGAGCAGTACTTC. Drawing the rest from reference TRBV7-2 and TRBJ2-7, the complete variable domain is GAGVSQSPSNKVTEKGKDVELRCDPISGHTALYWYRQSLGQGLEFLIYFQGNSAPDKSGLPSDRFSAERTGGSVSTLTIQRTQQEDSAVYLCASSLDRGGEQYFGPGTRLTVT.